This T cell receptor (beta chain) was recovered during a study of technical replicates of blood from several donors. Germline CDR1 and CDR2: SGHNT and YYREEE (reference sequence). V dropped 0 bases and J dropped 2 bases, with 12 bases sitting between them. This CDR3 comprises 16 residues. TCRdb keeps only in-frame clones here, not all; method: immunoSEQ multiplex PCR. The table lists approximately 73,000 clones, roughly 93% of them singletons. The receptor was isolated from a human donor in good health. The gene calls are TRBV5-4 and TRBJ2-1, with D maybe TRBD2 (6 bases). The sequencing input was T cells isolated from PBMCs. This chain's CDR3 is CASSLGQRRAYNEQFF. The CDR3 nucleotides are TGTGCCAGCAGCTTGGGGCAGCGGAGGGCCTACAATGAGCAGTTCTTC.